These T cell receptor beta chains were read from a single sample in a study of response to subunit inactivated influenza vaccine. Via MiXCR, TCRdb re-called the RT-PCR reads, giving one row per CDR3 protein. The sample has about 780,000 distinct CDR3 sequences, approximately 18% seen once. Specimen: PBMCs from blood, collected around 5 days after vaccination. All receptors derive from a man aged 50-59 years who received an inactivated influenza vaccine. The conserved cysteine and the conserved F or W are not part of the CDR3 here. Each record gives: V gene, J gene, CDR3 protein.

V: TRBV9
J: TRBJ2-7
CDR3: ASSVAGGPGPYEQY

V: TRBV4-3
J: TRBJ2-7
CDR3: ASSPGALSYEQY

V: TRBV6-2/TRBV6-3
J: TRBJ2-4
CDR3: ASSEVNIQY

V: TRBV20-1
J: TRBJ1-1
CDR3: SARVGGGMNTEAF

V: TRBV4-2
J: TRBJ2-5
CDR3: ASSQDSTGEEVVEETQY

V: TRBV28
J: TRBJ2-7
CDR3: ASSETRRTSSYEQY

V: TRBV7-9
J: TRBJ2-2
CDR3: ASSLGRPLDGELF

V: TRBV18
J: TRBJ2-2
CDR3: ASSRGVGSGELF

V: TRBV24-1
J: TRBJ2-7
CDR3: ATSSSLSYEQY

V: TRBV5-1
J: TRBJ2-5
CDR3: ASSGLPGETQY

V: TRBV12-3/TRBV12-4
J: TRBJ2-1
CDR3: AAATRGYNEQF

V: TRBV7-2
J: TRBJ2-2
CDR3: ASSPSGGAYTGELF

V: TRBV7-6
J: TRBJ2-1
CDR3: ASSPRPNNEQF

V: TRBV7-2
J: TRBJ2-7
CDR3: ASSVTRDEQY

V: TRBV4-1
J: TRBJ1-5
CDR3: ASSQVGNQPQH

V: TRBV4-1
J: TRBJ1-5
CDR3: ASSQTGQLSNQPQH

V: TRBV7-2
J: TRBJ2-7
CDR3: ASSLESGALYEQY

V: TRBV11-2
J: TRBJ2-2
CDR3: ASSSRLAGTGELF

V: TRBV4-2
J: TRBJ2-5
CDR3: ASSARAGGQETQY

V: TRBV4-2
J: TRBJ1-2
CDR3: ASSQDSRGTEGYT

V: TRBV6-5
J: TRBJ1-1
CDR3: ASSYWDRGLTEAF

V: TRBV12-3/TRBV12-4
J: TRBJ2-5
CDR3: ASSLVKRETQY

V: TRBV20-1
J: TRBJ2-5
CDR3: SARETWEETQY

V: TRBV7-9
J: TRBJ2-7
CDR3: ASSLHGLAYEQY

V: TRBV5-1
J: TRBJ2-3
CDR3: ASSLFAPSPRTDTQY

V: TRBV5-6
J: TRBJ2-1
CDR3: ASSRNEGEINEQF

V: TRBV30
J: TRBJ1-1
CDR3: AWSVLEPEAF

V: TRBV4-2
J: TRBJ2-7
CDR3: ASSQDPFEQY

V: TRBV7-9
J: TRBJ2-7
CDR3: ASSGGLYEQY

V: TRBV9
J: TRBJ2-6
CDR3: ASSVGSLSGANVLT

V: TRBV5-1
J: TRBJ1-1
CDR3: ASSLLPKNTEAF

V: TRBV4-1
J: TRBJ2-2
CDR3: ASSQSLDRKLF

V: TRBV20-1
J: TRBJ1-1
CDR3: SARTARGLITEAF

V: TRBV13
J: TRBJ2-5
CDR3: ASSGGGGETQY

V: TRBV6-1
J: TRBJ2-6
CDR3: ATTPTLPTGANVLT

V: TRBV7-2
J: TRBJ2-7
CDR3: ASSLSGWDSYEQY

V: TRBV7-9
J: TRBJ2-7
CDR3: ASSLEVPYEQY

V: TRBV7-2
J: TRBJ2-7
CDR3: ASSLGGGYSNYEQY

V: TRBV6-2/TRBV6-3
J: TRBJ1-1
CDR3: ASTNLWTAEAF

V: TRBV28
J: TRBJ1-2
CDR3: ASTSGGGRGYGYT

V: TRBV7-2
J: TRBJ1-6
CDR3: ASSLALLTLNSPLH

V: TRBV11-2
J: TRBJ2-1
CDR3: ASSGRGWQGGEQF

V: TRBV25-1
J: TRBJ1-6
CDR3: ASTGRSYNSPLH

V: TRBV4-2
J: TRBJ2-7
CDR3: ASSQESGPPYEQY

V: TRBV5-1
J: TRBJ2-1
CDR3: ASSSGQGAYNEQF

V: TRBV7-2
J: TRBJ2-3
CDR3: ASSRSGPLTDTQY

V: TRBV7-9
J: TRBJ2-5
CDR3: ASSLDTAQETQY

V: TRBV7-9
J: TRBJ2-7
CDR3: ASSEAQWTLYEQY

V: TRBV18
J: TRBJ1-1
CDR3: ASSQRDRGAF

V: TRBV7-2
J: TRBJ1-2
CDR3: ASTPVVANYGYT

V: TRBV7-3
J: TRBJ2-2
CDR3: ASSLVIAGVGTGELF

V: TRBV29-1
J: TRBJ1-5
CDR3: TTSESNQPQH

V: TRBV24-1
J: TRBJ1-4
CDR3: ATSDTGTTNEKLF

V: TRBV5-4
J: TRBJ2-3
CDR3: ASSTTYSQDTQY

V: TRBV2
J: TRBJ2-1
CDR3: ASSELASGGKAQF